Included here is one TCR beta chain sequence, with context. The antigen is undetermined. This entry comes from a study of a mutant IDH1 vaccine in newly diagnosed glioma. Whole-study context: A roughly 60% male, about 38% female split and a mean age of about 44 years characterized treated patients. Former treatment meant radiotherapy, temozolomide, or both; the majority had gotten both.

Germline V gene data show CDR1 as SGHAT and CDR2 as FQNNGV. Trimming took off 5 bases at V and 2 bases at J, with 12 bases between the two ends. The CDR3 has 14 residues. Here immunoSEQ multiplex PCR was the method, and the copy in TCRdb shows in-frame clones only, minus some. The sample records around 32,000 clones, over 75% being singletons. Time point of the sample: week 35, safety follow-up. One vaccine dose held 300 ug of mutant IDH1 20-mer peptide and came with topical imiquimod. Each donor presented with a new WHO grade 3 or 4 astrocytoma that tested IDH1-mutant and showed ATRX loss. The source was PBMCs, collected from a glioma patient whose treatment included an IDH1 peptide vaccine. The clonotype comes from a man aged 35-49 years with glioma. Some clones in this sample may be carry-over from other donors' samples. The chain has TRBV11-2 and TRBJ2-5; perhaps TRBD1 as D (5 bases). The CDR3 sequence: CASSPRTKQETQYF. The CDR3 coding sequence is TGTGCCAGCAGCCCACGGACAAAGCAAGAGACCCAGTACTTC.